Presented here are 29 T cell receptor beta chains from one specimen sequenced in a study of Graves' ophthalmopathy and Graves' hyperthyroidism. Scientists amplified the TCR beta CDR3 regions from RNA transcripts. The authors performed first-round RT-PCR with HTBI primers and then a second-round multiplex PCR. One entry per CDR3 protein, called by TCRdb with MiXCR from the multiplex PCR reads. The table includes 200,000 to 250,000 distinct CDR3 sequences, roughly a fifth detected once. Sequencing was carried out using peripheral blood. Source of these receptors: a woman between 50 and 59 years old with Graves' ophthalmopathy.

The chain employs TRBV6-5 and TRBJ1-2; D is possibly TRBD1 (6 bases). V lost 0 bases and J lost 7, with 12 bases in between. Germline V CDR1 and CDR2: MNHEY, SVGAGI. This CDR3 contains 14 residues. CDR3 nucleotide sequence: TGTGCCAGCAGTTACTCGGTCAGGGGAGGTGGCTACACCTTC. Translating gives CASSYSVRGGGYTF.

In this sample, this clonotype turned up many times. The gene calls are TRBV2 and TRBJ2-7, with D unresolved. The CDR3 has 12 residues. V shed 8 bases and J shed 4 bases, with 12 bases lying between them. CDR1 is SNHLY, CDR2 FYNNEI, per germline. CDR3 loop: CASQALGYEQYF. CDR3 in DNA: TGTGCCAGCCAAGCCTTAGGGTACGAGCAGTACTTC. Drawing the rest from reference TRBV2 and TRBJ2-7, the complete variable domain is EPEVTQTPSHQVTQMGQEVILRCVPISNHLYFYWYRQILGQKVEFLVSFYNNEISEKSEIFDDQFSVERPDGSNFTLKIRSTKLEDSAMYFCASQALGYEQYFGPGTRLTVT.

Many counts were recorded for this clonotype. The rearrangement links TRBV5-1 to TRBJ1-5, with 10 bases that match TRBD1. Per the germline V gene, CDR1 is SGHRS and CDR2 is YFSETQ. J gave up 1 base and V 5 bases, and 6 bases lay outside the gene matches. The CDR3 contains 16 residues. The CDR3 region has the DNA TGCGCCAGCAGTGACGGGACAGGGGTGAGCAATCAGCCCCAGCATTTT. Translating gives CASSDGTGVSNQPQHF.

This clonotype has just a few counts. The chain recombines TRBV20-1 with TRBJ2-7; TRBD1 might be the D (6 bases). V was clipped by 6 bases and J by 2 bases, with 17 bases between them. CDR3 length: 14 residues. Per germline, CDR1 DFQATT and CDR2 SNEGSKA (reference sequence). Written as DNA, the CDR3 is TGCAGTGCCACCGGGACAACAAAAGCCTACGAGCAGTACTTC. Encoded protein: CSATGTTKAYEQYF.

This clonotype was seen at least ten times. This chain uses TRBV14 with TRBJ2-7, with D possibly TRBD1 on 6 matching bases. The length of the CDR3 is 15 residues. The V end lost 1 base, the J end lost 4 bases, and 14 bases lay between the germline ends. Germline CDR1 SGHDN, CDR2 FVKESK. The CDR3 nucleotides are TGTGCCAGCAGCCAAGGAATTACAGGGTGGTACGAGCAGTACTTC. Translation gives CASSQGITGWYEQYF.

A word on this clonotype: One junction end does not reproduce the germline sequence, and a read error may be involved. This chain joins TRBV6-5 and TRBJ1-3; tentative D call: TRBD1 (5 bases). This CDR3 contains 16 residues. Germline CDR1 MNHEY, CDR2 SVGAGI. The CDR3 sequence: CAISYSSGFSGNTIYF. CDR3 DNA sequence: TGTGCCATCAGTTACTCCTCAGGGTTCTCTGGAAACACCATATATTTT.

V gene TRBV7-2 combines with J gene TRBJ1-1; 9 positions agree with TRBD1. Germline V gives CDR1 SGHTA, CDR2 FQGNSA. Trimming cost V 4 bases and J 5 bases; bases outside gene matches: 5. The CDR3 covers 14 residues. The CDR3 DNA is TGTGCCAGCAGCTCGGGACAGGGATGGACTGAAGCTTTCTTT. It translates to CASSSGQGWTEAFF.

This clonotype was picked up many times. The chain employs TRBV6-1 and TRBJ2-7; D is uncertain. Germline values: CDR1 MNHNS, CDR2 SASEGT. This CDR3 is 12 amino acids long. The V gene lost 7 bases and the J gene lost 2 bases, with 9 bases spanning the gap. The CDR3 bases are TGTGCCAGCAAGGACGAAGCCTACGAGCAGTACTTC. It yields the protein CASKDEAYEQYF.

The rearrangement uses TRBV5-1 and TRBJ1-2, with D uncertain. The CDR3 totals 16 residues. Trimming cost V 4 bases and J 8 bases, with 24 bases left between them. From germline, CDR1 is SGHRS and CDR2 YFSETQ. CDR3 in DNA: TGCGCCAGCAGCCTGTCCCAGGAGCCCTCCCCGGGAGGCTACACCTTC. Translated, it gives CASSLSQEPSPGGYTF. The full variable domain, rest sourced from reference TRBV5-1 and TRBJ1-2, is KAGVTQTPRYLIKTRGQQVTLSCSPISGHRSVSWYQQTPGQGLQFLFEYFSETQRNKGNFPGRFSGRQFSNSRSEMNVSTLELGDSALYLCASSLSQEPSPGGYTFGSGTRLTVV.

With respect to this clonotype: The junction differs from germline at one of its ends, possibly a read error. This chain connects TRBV18 to TRBJ1-1; D not certain. Germline loops: CDR1 KGHSH, CDR2 LQKENI. This CDR3 comprises 12 residues. CDR3 protein: CASSLDTEEVFF. CDR3 DNA sequence: TGTGCCAGCTCCCTCGACACGGAAGAAGTTTTCTTT.

The sample holds many counts of this clonotype. The chain combines TRBV27 with TRBJ1-2; D is perhaps TRBD1 (5 bases). Germline-derived CDR1 and CDR2 are MNHEY and SMNVEV (reference sequence). The germline V and J ends were trimmed by 6 bases and 7 bases, with 18 bases remaining between them. CDR3 length equals 14 residues. As DNA, the CDR3 is TGTGCCAGCAGAGAGACCGCACTGGGGGGTGGCTACACCTTC. It yields the protein CASRETALGGGYTF.

At least ten counts were recorded for this clonotype. The chain has TRBV19 and TRBJ2-5; D gene unclear. With 4 bases removed from V and 3 bases from J, the gap between germline ends came to 9 bases. In germline, CDR1 is LNHDA, CDR2 SQIVND (reference sequence). The CDR3 has 13 amino acids. The DNA of the CDR3 is TGTGCCAGTAGTAGGAGACGGGAAGAGACCCAGTACTTC. Its protein is CASSRRREETQYF.

This chain links TRBV12-3 or TRBV12-4 with TRBJ2-5; 10 nucleotides agree with TRBD1. Trimming at V came to 5 bases and at J to 7 bases, leaving 10 bases not matched to a gene. The CDR3 spans 15 residues. The chain's CDR3 is CASSPLRTGGVTQYF. In nucleotides, the CDR3 is TGTGCCAGCAGTCCCCTAAGGACAGGGGGGGTGACCCAGTACTTC.

The CDR3 DNA sequence: TGTGCCAGCAGCTTGGTTCCCAGCGGGAGGGCGGAGACCCAGTACTTC. Translating gives CASSLVPSGRAETQYF. The chain is built from TRBV5-5 and TRBJ2-5; 10 nucleotides line up with TRBD2. The CDR3 is made up of 16 amino acids. The germline gives CDR1 SGHKS, CDR2 YYEKEE (reference sequence). The ends lost 0 bases at V and 5 bases at J; junction bases unmatched: 7.

This clonotype was picked up many times. The chain has TRBV27 and TRBJ2-1; D tentatively reads TRBD1 or TRBD2 (5 bases each). The germline V gene encodes CDR1 MNHEY and CDR2 SMNVEV (reference sequence). The V gene lost 5 bases and the J gene lost 0 bases, with 14 bases spanning the gap. The CDR3 has 16 amino acids. CDR3 DNA: TGTGCCAGCAGTCTAGGCTGGGGGAGCTCCTACAATGAGCAGTTCTTC. The encoded protein is CASSLGWGSSYNEQFF.

This clonotype occurred many times. The rearrangement links TRBV6-1 to TRBJ2-2, with TRBD1 matching over 7 bases. V shed 11 bases and J 4 bases; nucleotides not matched to a gene: 10. The germline gives CDR1 MNHNS, CDR2 SASEGT. CDR3 length equals 14 residues. The CDR3 protein is CAAHDRASTGELFF. CDR3 bases: TGTGCCGCACATGACAGGGCAAGCACCGGGGAGCTGTTTTTT.

This clonotype was counted at least ten times. The chain couples TRBV15 to TRBJ1-1, with 7 bases aligning to TRBD1. With V trimmed by 6 bases and J by 4 bases, 11 bases remained unmatched. Germline lookup yields CDR1 LNHNV and CDR2 YYDKDF (reference sequence). CDR3 size: 15 residues. The CDR3 region has the DNA TGTGCCACCAGTTACTCGTCAGGGGGGTTCACTGAAGCTTTCTTT. Translated, it gives CATSYSSGGFTEAFF.

The chain links TRBV4-2 to TRBJ2-7; the D gene is possibly TRBD2 (6 bases). The CDR3 is made up of 16 amino acids. Germline CDR1 reads LGHNA; CDR2 reads YNFKEQ. The germline V and J ends were trimmed by 1 base and 0 bases, with 13 bases remaining between them. The CDR3 nucleotides read TGTGCCAGCAGCCAAGGGTTTTCCGGGGGCTCCTACGAGCAGTACTTC. Amino acids: CASSQGFSGGSYEQYF.

This clonotype was found many times. The V and J genes are TRBV12-3 or TRBV12-4 and TRBJ2-2, with TRBD2 matching 8 bases. CDR3 size: 17 residues. V was pared by 5 bases and J by 1 base, with 9 bases of the junction left unmatched. The CDR3 reads CASSVGLTSGNTGELFF. The CDR3 DNA follows: TGTGCCAGCAGTGTTGGTCTAACTAGCGGGAACACCGGGGAGCTGTTTTTT.

This clonotype was detected ten times or more. Here the CDR3 reads CSARPTPGTQGVRYGYTF. In DNA form, the CDR3 reads TGCAGTGCTCGACCCACCCCCGGGACTCAAGGGGTTCGCTATGGCTACACCTTC. V is TRBV20-1 and J is TRBJ1-2; perhaps TRBD1 as D (5 bases). CDR1 is DFQATT, CDR2 SNEGSKA, per germline (reference sequence). This CDR3 spans 18 amino acids. Deletions cut 5 bases from V and 4 bases from J, with 29 bases between.

Many counts were recorded for this clonotype. This sequence joins TRBV2 and TRBJ2-4, with 8 positions matching TRBD2. V lost 4 bases, J lost 0 bases, and 11 bases stayed unmatched. This CDR3 has 18 residues. Germline V CDR1 and CDR2: SNHLY, FYNNEI. CDR3 loop: CASSGTSSGVLAKNIQYF. Written as DNA, the CDR3 is TGTGCCAGCAGTGGAACTAGTAGCGGGGTATTAGCCAAAAACATTCAGTACTTC.

This clonotype was seen ten or more times. J is TRBJ2-7 and V is TRBV14; no definite D call. Germline V lookup: CDR1 SGHDN, CDR2 FVKESK. V was clipped by 4 bases and J by 2 bases, with 15 bases between them. The CDR3 has 15 residues. CDR3 amino acids: CASSLTSFAAYEQYF. The CDR3 nucleotides read TGTGCCAGCAGCCTCACTTCCTTCGCGGCCTACGAGCAGTACTTC.

There are many counts of this clonotype. This chain connects TRBV28 to TRBJ2-5, with TRBD1 matching 7 bases. This CDR3 has 14 residues. In germline, CDR1 is MDHEN, CDR2 SYDVKM. With 6 bases clipped from V and 7 bases from J, the junction kept 11 bases outside the gene matches. CDR3 loop: CASSSTGWEGTQYF. In DNA, the CDR3 is TGTGCCAGCAGCTCGACAGGGTGGGAAGGGACCCAGTACTTC.

This clonotype occurred many times. This rearrangement joins TRBV2 to TRBJ1-5, with D uncertain. This CDR3 comprises 14 residues. V lost 8 bases and J 0 bases, leaving 11 bases between the germline ends. Looked up from germline, CDR1 is SNHLY and CDR2 is FYNNEI. The DNA for the CDR3 is TGTGCCAGCGTAATGAGTTATAGCAATCAGCCCCAGCATTTT. Residues: CASVMSYSNQPQHF.

This chain links TRBV5-1 with TRBJ1-2; D not resolved. Germline loops: CDR1 SGHRS, CDR2 YFSETQ. Trimming removed 0 bases at V and 6 bases at J, with 9 bases between. CDR3 length: 13 amino acids. CDR3 amino acids: CASSLGGYDGYTF. CDR3 sequence (DNA): TGCGCCAGCAGCTTGGGAGGCTACGATGGCTACACCTTC.

This clonotype was seen ten or more times. The V gene is TRBV19, the J gene TRBJ1-1, with 9 bases that match TRBD1. Germline loops: CDR1 LNHDA, CDR2 SQIVND (reference sequence). V lost 4 bases, J lost 3 bases, and 6 bases stayed unmatched. The CDR3 has 15 residues. Here the CDR3 reads CASSTATGGDTEAFF. The CDR3 DNA reads as TGTGCCAGTAGTACGGCGACAGGGGGGGACACTGAAGCTTTCTTT.

The V gene is TRBV3-1, the J gene TRBJ2-7; TRBD1 agrees at 10 bases. V was pared by 4 bases and J by 6 bases, with 9 bases of the junction left unmatched. The CDR3 consists of 15 residues. The V gene's germline CDR1 is LGHDT and CDR2 YNNKEL (reference sequence). Written as DNA, the CDR3 is TGTGCCAGCAGCCCACGGACAGGGGGACGTCTCGAGCAGTACTTC. This codes for CASSPRTGGRLEQYF.

CDR3 loop: CASSSLQGWEQYF. The CDR3 DNA reads TGTGCCAGCAGCTCTCTCCAGGGGTGGGAGCAGTACTTC. The rearrangement uses TRBV11-2 and TRBJ2-7; D may be TRBD1 (6 bases). Germline V gene lookup returns CDR1 SGHAT and CDR2 FQNNGV. The CDR3 covers 13 residues. Deletions cut 4 bases from V and 7 bases from J, with 14 bases between.

V is TRBV6-1 and J is TRBJ1-3; D uncertain. Germline V gives CDR1 MNHNS, CDR2 SASEGT. This CDR3 is built from 16 residues. Trimming removed 0 bases at V and 3 bases at J, with 12 bases between. The CDR3 DNA reads TGTGCCAGCAGTGAAGCGGCGGCCCTCGGTGGAAACACCATATATTTT. Amino acids: CASSEAAALGGNTIYF.